This is a list of T cell receptor beta chains from one sample in a study of T cells in Graves' hyperthyroidism and ophthalmopathy. Each CDR3 protein is one row after TCRdb ran MiXCR on the multiplex PCR reads. The sample consists of about 260,000 distinct CDR3 sequences, less than 20% of them appearing once. The sample consisted of blood. The receptors derive from a woman aged 18-30 years with Graves' ophthalmopathy. CDR3s include the opening cysteine and the closing phenylalanine or tryptophan. Fields, in order: V gene, D gene, clone size, J gene, CDR3 DNA, CDR3 protein. A D gene is named only where the DNA matches it firmly. Size is omitted from some rows. Given values are once, few, many or a class for expanded clones.

V gene: TRBV15
D gene: TRBD1
clone size: many
J gene: TRBJ1-2
CDR3 DNA: TGTGCCACCAGCAGAGGATACGACAGGGGAGGGGTTAACTATGGCTACACCTTC
CDR3 protein: CATSRGYDRGGVNYGYTF

V gene: TRBV27
D gene: NA
clone size: NA
J gene: TRBJ2-1
CDR3 DNA: TGTGCCAGCAGTTTATTAGGATACAATGAGCAGTTCTTC
CDR3 protein: CASSLLGYNEQFF

V gene: TRBV29-1
D gene: NA
clone size: NA
J gene: TRBJ1-1
CDR3 DNA: TGCAGCGTTCTCTCCCGGACAGACACTGAAGCTTTCTTT
CDR3 protein: CSVLSRTDTEAFF

V gene: TRBV7-9
D gene: TRBD1
clone size: few
J gene: TRBJ2-2
CDR3 DNA: TGTGCCAGCAGCTTGCCCTCTTCCGGGGACAGGGGGCCGGTGGTCACCGGGGAGCTGTTTTTT
CDR3 protein: CASSLPSSGDRGPVVTGELFF

V gene: TRBV4-1
D gene: NA
clone size: many
J gene: TRBJ1-1
CDR3 DNA: TGCGCCAGCAGCCATAACACGGGACTTAGCACTGAAGCTTTCTTT
CDR3 protein: CASSHNTGLSTEAFF

V gene: TRBV9
D gene: TRBD2
clone size: many
J gene: TRBJ2-3
CDR3 DNA: TGTGCCAGCAGCGTAGATGGAACTAGCGGTTATCTGGGCACAGATACGCAGTATTTT
CDR3 protein: CASSVDGTSGYLGTDTQYF

V gene: TRBV6-2/TRBV6-3
D gene: NA
clone size: many
J gene: TRBJ1-1
CDR3 DNA: TGTGCCAGCCTGGCGGGACGACGTCAAGAAGCTTTCTTT
CDR3 protein: CASLAGRRQEAFF

V gene: TRBV6-2/TRBV6-3
D gene: TRBD1
clone size: many
J gene: TRBJ2-7
CDR3 DNA: TGTGCCAGCAGTTACTCAGATATCGATTGGGCAGGGGGTATGTACGAGCAGTACTTC
CDR3 protein: CASSYSDIDWAGGMYEQYF

V gene: TRBV12-5
D gene: TRBD1
clone size: many
J gene: TRBJ1-2
CDR3 DNA: TGTGCTAGTGGCCCCGGACAGGGGAAAGGCGGCTACACCTTC
CDR3 protein: CASGPGQGKGGYTF

V gene: TRBV19
D gene: NA
clone size: many
J gene: TRBJ1-1
CDR3 DNA: TGTGCCAGTAGTCCGTACAGGGATAGATGGACTGAAGCTTTCTTT
CDR3 protein: CASSPYRDRWTEAFF

V gene: TRBV2
D gene: NA
clone size: many
J gene: TRBJ1-4
CDR3 DNA: TGTGCCAGCAAGAAGGGCGCCCGAACTAATGAAAAACTGTTTTTT
CDR3 protein: CASKKGARTNEKLFF

V gene: TRBV9
D gene: NA
clone size: many
J gene: TRBJ2-2
CDR3 DNA: TGTGCCAGCAGCACGGAGGGAGACACCGGGGAGCTGTTTTTT
CDR3 protein: CASSTEGDTGELFF

V gene: TRBV14
D gene: NA
clone size: many
J gene: TRBJ2-3
CDR3 DNA: TGTGCCAGCAGCCAAGCTCTAGACGGAGTTGCAGATACGCAGTATTTT
CDR3 protein: CASSQALDGVADTQYF

V gene: TRBV20-1
D gene: NA
clone size: many
J gene: TRBJ2-1
CDR3 DNA: TGCAGTCTCGACTTAGGGCTAGCTGAGCAGTTCTTC
CDR3 protein: CSLDLGLAEQFF

V gene: TRBV11-1
D gene: NA
clone size: many
J gene: TRBJ1-1
CDR3 DNA: TGTGCCAGCAGCTTATTTCCCAGGGCGAACACTGAAGCTTTCTTT
CDR3 protein: CASSLFPRANTEAFF

V gene: TRBV3-1
D gene: NA
clone size: many
J gene: TRBJ2-7
CDR3 DNA: TGTGCCAGCAGCCCGAGGAGACAGGGACTCTACGAGCAGTACTTC
CDR3 protein: CASSPRRQGLYEQYF

V gene: TRBV2
D gene: TRBD1
clone size: many
J gene: TRBJ2-7
CDR3 DNA: TGTGCCAGCAGTGACCTGCAGGGGGATTTTGCGTACGAGCAGTACTTC
CDR3 protein: CASSDLQGDFAYEQYF

V gene: TRBV29-1
D gene: TRBD1
clone size: many
J gene: TRBJ1-6
CDR3 DNA: TGCAGCGTTGGGGACAGCTTTAATTCACCCCTCCACTTT
CDR3 protein: CSVGDSFNSPLHF

V gene: TRBV6-5
D gene: TRBD1
clone size: many
J gene: TRBJ2-3
CDR3 DNA: TGTGCCAGCAGTTACGGACAGGGGGTGACAGATACGCAGTATTTT
CDR3 protein: CASSYGQGVTDTQYF